This entry is about one T cell receptor beta chain. What it recognizes is unknown. The CDR3 sequence is 16 residues long. Germline loops: CDR1 MNHEY, CDR2 SVGEGT. The V segment lost 2 bases and the J segment 4 bases; nucleotides outside the gene matches: 5. TCRdb passed the 5' RACE reads through MiXCR, listing each CDR3 protein once. The sample contains around 390,000 distinct CDR3 sequences, roughly 15% of which appear only once. The sample comes from a study of T-cell memory formation after mild COVID-19. General study points: Some SARS-CoV-2-responding clones were already detected in memory before infection.

This TCR was sampled from a man aged 18 to 29 who had mild COVID-19 (a few samples of this study predate the infection). Cell type and time point are not known. The chain has TRBV6-2 or TRBV6-3 and TRBJ2-3; TRBD2 matches at 11 bases. Sequenced sample: PBMCs or a T cell subset sorted from them (not recorded which). The CDR3: CASSYGSGGAADTQYF. The CDR3 DNA reads as TGTGCCAGCAGTTACGGTAGCGGGGGGGCCGCAGATACGCAGTATTTT.